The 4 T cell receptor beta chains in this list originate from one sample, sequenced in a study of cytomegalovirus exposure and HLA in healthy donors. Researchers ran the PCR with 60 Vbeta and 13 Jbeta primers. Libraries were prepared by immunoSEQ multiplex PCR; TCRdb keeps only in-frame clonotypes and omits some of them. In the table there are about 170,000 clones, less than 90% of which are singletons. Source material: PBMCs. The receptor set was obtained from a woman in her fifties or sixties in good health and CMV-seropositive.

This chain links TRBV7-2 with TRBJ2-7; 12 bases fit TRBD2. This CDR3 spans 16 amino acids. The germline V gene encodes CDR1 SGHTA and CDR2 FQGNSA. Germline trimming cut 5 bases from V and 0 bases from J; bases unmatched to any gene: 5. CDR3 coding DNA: TGTGCCAGCAGCCCCTCTAGCGGGAGGGCCTCCTACGAGCAGTACTTC. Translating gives CASSPSSGRASYEQYF.

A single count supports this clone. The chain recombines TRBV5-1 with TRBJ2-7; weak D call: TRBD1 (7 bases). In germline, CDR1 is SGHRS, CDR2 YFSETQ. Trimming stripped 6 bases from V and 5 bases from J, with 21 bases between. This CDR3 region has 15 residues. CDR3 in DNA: TGCGCCAGCACTAGGGCCGGGACAGCGGGCAACGAGCAGTACTTC. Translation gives CASTRAGTAGNEQYF.

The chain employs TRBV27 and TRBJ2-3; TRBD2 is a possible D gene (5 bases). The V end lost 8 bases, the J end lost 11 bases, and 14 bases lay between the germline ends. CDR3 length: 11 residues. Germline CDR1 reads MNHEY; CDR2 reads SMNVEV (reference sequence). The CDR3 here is CASGRGSMQYF. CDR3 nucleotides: TGTGCCAGCGGGAGAGGGAGCATGCAGTATTTT.

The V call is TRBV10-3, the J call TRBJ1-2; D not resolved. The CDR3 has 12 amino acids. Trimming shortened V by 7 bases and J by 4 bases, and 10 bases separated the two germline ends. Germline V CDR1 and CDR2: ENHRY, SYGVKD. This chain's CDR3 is CAINTEGYGYTF. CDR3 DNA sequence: TGTGCCATCAACACGGAGGGCTATGGCTACACCTTC.